This T cell receptor beta chain emerged from a study of OX40 agonist ivuxolimab in advanced cancers. Profiled with immunoSEQ multiplex PCR; TCRdb holds only in-frame clones, not every one. This sample has 66,000 or so clones, with around 87% found just once. Sequenced here: CD4+ or CD8+ T cells sorted from blood, sampled in a trial of the OX40 agonist ivuxolimab. The TCR sequence derives from an adult with an advanced solid tumor such as melanoma, head and neck, liver or kidney cancer.

As DNA, the CDR3 is TGCGCCAGCTCGCCTACGGGGGACTTTTATGGCTACACCTTC. It is translated as CASSPTGDFYGYTF. The chain recombines TRBV5-1 with TRBJ1-2, with D perhaps TRBD1 (5 bases). Trimming left V 7 bases short and J 5 bases short, with 18 bases between. This CDR3 region has 14 residues. Germline V gives CDR1 SGHRS, CDR2 YFSETQ.